The 26 T cell receptor beta chains listed next were all sequenced from one sample in a study of Ad26.COV2.S vaccination and SARS-CoV-2 variants. Assay: immunoSEQ multiplex PCR; the TCRdb copy retains only in-frame clones and omits some. The table lists about 180,000 clones, about 83% of them singletons, with 5.5% to 6% in the top ten. The sample consisted of peripheral blood, taken after recovery from COVID-19. These receptors were collected from a human donor who had recovered from COVID-19.

This clone showed up just once. V usage is TRBV2 and J usage is TRBJ1-2; D not resolved. The CDR3 contains 14 residues. The germline V and J ends were trimmed by 3 bases and 4 bases, with 12 bases remaining between them. Germline V gene lookup returns CDR1 SNHLY and CDR2 FYNNEI. The CDR3 bases are TGTGCCAGCAGTGACGAGGGCGGGGTCTATGGCTACACCTTC. This sequence encodes CASSDEGGVYGYTF.

This chain links TRBV2 with TRBJ2-1; 10 nucleotides align to TRBD2. There are 15 residues in the CDR3. J lost 7 bases, V lost 7 bases, and 10 bases had no gene match. Germline V CDR1 and CDR2: SNHLY, FYNNEI. The CDR3 region is CASTLSGRAGNEQFF. CDR3 in DNA: TGTGCCAGCACCCTAAGCGGGAGGGCCGGGAATGAGCAGTTCTTC.

The chain links TRBV2 to TRBJ2-2; 7 bases line up with TRBD1. V was pared by 6 bases and J by 6 bases, with 10 bases of the junction left unmatched. Germline-derived CDR1 and CDR2 are SNHLY and FYNNEI. The CDR3 contains 15 residues. The DNA of the CDR3 is TGTGCCAGCAGCGAACAGGGGACGTTCTCCGGGGAGCTGTTTTTT. As protein: CASSEQGTFSGELFF.

The rearrangement joins TRBV4-1 to TRBJ2-3, with TRBD2 identical over 10 bases. Germline CDR1 reads MGHRA; CDR2 reads YSYEKL. The CDR3 runs 16 residues. With 1 base clipped from V and 4 bases from J, the junction kept 5 bases outside the gene matches. The CDR3 nucleotides read TGCGCCAGCAGCCAAGCGTTAAGCGGGAGGGCAGATACGCAGTATTTT. Residues: CASSQALSGRADTQYF.

The genes are TRBV9 and TRBJ2-3; 7 bases line up with TRBD2. The CDR3 is made up of 15 amino acids. Germline CDR1 and CDR2: SGDLS and YYNGEE. V lost 3 bases and J lost 2; bases outside the gene matches: 6. The CDR3 DNA reads TGTGCCAGCAGCGATAGCGGGCGGAACACAGATACGCAGTATTTT. It encodes CASSDSGRNTDTQYF.

This clone was detected only once. J is TRBJ2-3 and V is TRBV5-1; D call uncertain. The germline V and J ends were trimmed by 2 bases and 3 bases, with 16 bases remaining between them. Germline loops: CDR1 SGHRS, CDR2 YFSETQ. The CDR3 contains 16 residues. The CDR3 coding sequence is TGCGCCAGCAGCTTTATCCCCTCGACTCGAACAGATACGCAGTATTTT. This gives the protein CASSFIPSTRTDTQYF.

The chain has TRBV7-2 and TRBJ2-1, with 11 nucleotides matching TRBD2. CDR3 length equals 18 residues. With 6 bases clipped from V and 10 bases from J, the junction kept 20 bases outside the gene matches. CDR1 is SGHTA and CDR2 is FQGNSA in the germline V gene. CDR3 region: CASRSTSGSNFLFGEQFF. The CDR3 DNA sequence: TGTGCCAGCAGGTCCACTAGCGGGAGTAATTTTCTGTTCGGGGAGCAGTTCTTC.

This chain joins TRBV3-1 (or the pseudogene TRBV3-2) and TRBJ2-1; TRBD2 matches at 7 bases. V was clipped by 4 bases and J by 2 bases; unmatched bases: 5. The CDR3 loop spans 15 amino acids. Germline values: CDR1 LGHDT, CDR2 YNNKEL (reference sequence). The CDR3 protein is CASSPPGGPYNEQFF. CDR3 DNA: TGTGCCAGCAGCCCGCCGGGGGGACCCTACAATGAGCAGTTCTTC.

This chain uses TRBV3-1 (or the pseudogene TRBV3-2) with TRBJ2-3, with 11 bases identical to TRBD2. CDR1 and CDR2 (germline): LGHDT, YNNKEL (reference sequence). The CDR3 length is 15 residues. Trimming removed 4 bases from V and 3 bases from J; junction bases left unmatched: 3. The CDR3 loop is CASSLTSGETDTQYF. DNA of the CDR3: TGTGCCAGCAGCCTGACTAGCGGGGAGACAGATACGCAGTATTTT.

The J gene is TRBJ2-1, the V gene TRBV15; D is unclear. Germline-derived CDR1 and CDR2 are LNHNV and YYDKDF (reference sequence). The CDR3 contains 15 residues. V was trimmed by 6 bases and J by 5 bases, leaving 17 bases between them. The CDR3 here is CATRQTDFINNEQFF. The CDR3 DNA sequence: TGTGCCACCAGACAGACCGATTTCATTAACAATGAGCAGTTCTTC.

The chain recombines TRBV5-1 with TRBJ2-7; perhaps TRBD1 as D (5 bases). V was trimmed by 2 bases and J by 4 bases, leaving 19 bases between them. The germline V gene has CDR1 SGHRS and CDR2 YFSETQ. The CDR3 has 16 residues. CDR3: CASSFRGTTEGYEQYF. CDR3 DNA: TGCGCCAGCAGCTTCCGCGGTACGACAGAAGGTTACGAGCAGTACTTC. The variable domain in full, completed from reference TRBV5-1 and TRBJ2-7, reads KAGVTQTPRYLIKTRGQQVTLSCSPISGHRSVSWYQQTPGQGLQFLFEYFSETQRNKGNFPGRFSGRQFSNSRSEMNVSTLELGDSALYLCASSFRGTTEGYEQYFGPGTRLTVT.

The V and J genes are TRBV14 and TRBJ2-1; D is unclear. Looked up from germline, CDR1 is SGHDN and CDR2 is FVKESK. Trimming removed 3 bases from V and 4 bases from J, with 7 bases in between. This CDR3 has 13 amino acids. CDR3 region: CASSQFKYNEQFF. In DNA, the CDR3 is TGTGCCAGCAGCCAGTTCAAGTACAATGAGCAGTTCTTC.

The count of this clone is one. The gene calls are TRBV27 and TRBJ1-4; 7 bases agree with TRBD1. V trimming: 6 bases; J trimming: 8 bases; junction bases outside the gene matches: 6. This CDR3 region has 13 residues. Germline V gives CDR1 MNHEY, CDR2 SMNVEV (reference sequence). The DNA for the CDR3 is TGTGCCAGCAGCCGACAGGGTAGGGAAAAACTGTTTTTT. It specifies CASSRQGREKLFF.

The chain recombines TRBV10-3 with TRBJ1-5, with D tentatively TRBD1 (6 bases). Germline V gene sequence: CDR1 ENHRY, CDR2 SYGVKD. Trimming stripped 6 bases from V and 5 bases from J, with 8 bases between. The CDR3 sequence is 12 residues long. CDR3 loop: CAISPGDQPQHF. Here the CDR3 DNA reads TGTGCCATCAGCCCAGGGGATCAGCCCCAGCATTTT.

Of note for this clone: Distinct nucleotide sequences in the sample also encode this CDR3. The chain has TRBV5-1 and TRBJ2-7; TRBD2 is a possible D gene (5 bases). With 1 base removed from V and 7 bases from J, the gap between germline ends came to 15 bases. CDR3 size: 14 residues. The germline CDR1 and CDR2 sequences are SGHRS and YFSETQ. Written as DNA, the CDR3 is TGCGCCAGCAGCTTGTCCAGAAGTCTAGCTGAGCAGTACTTC. The encoded protein is CASSLSRSLAEQYF. Using reference TRBV5-1 and TRBJ2-7 for the parts outside the CDR3, the full variable domain is KAGVTQTPRYLIKTRGQQVTLSCSPISGHRSVSWYQQTPGQGLQFLFEYFSETQRNKGNFPGRFSGRQFSNSRSEMNVSTLELGDSALYLCASSLSRSLAEQYFGPGTRLTVT.

To note about this clone: Distinct nucleotide sequences in the sample also encode this CDR3. The V and J genes are TRBV9 and TRBJ2-1, with TRBD2 matching 7 bases. Trimming took 3 bases from V and 0 from J; bases not matched to a gene: 3. The CDR3 is made up of 15 amino acids. Germline CDR1 reads SGDLS; CDR2 reads YYNGEE. The CDR3: CASSASGSSYNEQFF. CDR3 coding DNA: TGTGCCAGCAGCGCTAGCGGTAGCTCCTACAATGAGCAGTTCTTC.

This rearrangement joins TRBV19 to TRBJ2-7; D ambiguous. The CDR3 length is 13 residues. CDR1 is LNHDA and CDR2 is SQIVND in the germline V gene (reference sequence). The V gene lost 5 bases and the J gene lost 3 bases, with 11 bases spanning the gap. The CDR3, as DNA: TGTGCCAGTAGTGTGGACCTAGGCTACGAGCAGTACTTC. Protein sequence: CASSVDLGYEQYF.

The chain links TRBV24-1 to TRBJ1-1; D gene ambiguous. The CDR3 is made up of 13 amino acids. The V end lost 3 bases, the J end lost 1 base, and 5 bases lay between the germline ends. The germline gives CDR1 KGHDR, CDR2 SFDVKD. The CDR3 bases are TGTGCCACCAGTGATAAAGAGAACACTGAAGCTTTCTTT. Protein product: CATSDKENTEAFF.

The rearrangement joins TRBV29-1 to TRBJ1-1; TRBD1 might be the D (6 bases). The germline CDR1 and CDR2 sequences are SQVTM and ANQGSEA. Trimming stripped 7 bases from V and 4 bases from J, with 13 bases between. The CDR3 runs to 12 residues. This CDR3 reads CSAQGFGTEAFF. The CDR3 DNA follows: TGCAGCGCCCAGGGGTTTGGCACTGAAGCTTTCTTT.

The genes are TRBV27 and TRBJ2-7; D possibly corresponds to TRBD1 (5 bases). This CDR3 is built from 13 residues. Trimming removed 5 bases at V and 3 bases at J, with 11 bases between. Germline V CDR1 and CDR2: MNHEY, SMNVEV (reference sequence). CDR3: CASSVGQDYEQYF. As DNA, the CDR3 is TGTGCCAGCAGTGTAGGACAAGACTACGAGCAGTACTTC.

The rearrangement uses TRBV11-2 and TRBJ2-7, with D possibly matching TRBD1 (6 bases). CDR1 and CDR2 (germline): SGHAT, FQNNGV. With 8 bases removed from V and 2 bases from J, the gap between germline ends came to 10 bases. This CDR3 contains 12 residues. CDR3 amino acids: CASRAGAYEQYF. Written as DNA, the CDR3 is TGTGCCAGCCGGGCAGGGGCCTACGAGCAGTACTTC.

The chain joins TRBV27 to TRBJ2-3, with D possibly called TRBD1 or TRBD2 (5 bases each). The CDR3 runs 15 residues. The germline CDR1 and CDR2 sequences are MNHEY and SMNVEV (reference sequence). V was trimmed by 2 bases and J by 0 bases, leaving 9 bases between them. The CDR3 protein is CASSLRDVSTDTQYF. The CDR3 region has the DNA TGTGCCAGCAGTTTAAGGGACGTAAGCACAGATACGCAGTATTTT.

The chain uses TRBV5-1 and TRBJ1-1, with 8 bases that match TRBD1. The CDR3 has 14 residues. V shed 4 bases and J 1 base; nucleotides not matched to a gene: 3. Germline V gene lookup returns CDR1 SGHRS and CDR2 YFSETQ. The CDR3 DNA is TGCGCCAGCAGCACGACAGGGGCGAACACTGAAGCTTTCTTT. As protein: CASSTTGANTEAFF.

CDR3 bases: TGCGCCAGCAGCTTGTTGGGACAGGATGAAGCTTTCTTT. The encoded protein is CASSLLGQDEAFF. This chain joins TRBV5-1 and TRBJ1-1, with 8 bases aligning to TRBD1. V lost 1 base to trimming and J lost 7 bases; unmatched junction nucleotides: 3. The CDR3 loop spans 13 amino acids. Per germline, CDR1 SGHRS and CDR2 YFSETQ.

V usage is TRBV6-5 and J usage is TRBJ2-7; D is ambiguous. Deletions cut 3 bases from V and 2 bases from J, with 11 bases between. The CDR3 runs 14 residues. The germline V gene has CDR1 MNHEY and CDR2 SVGAGI. Here the CDR3 reads CASSYGEVPYEQYF. CDR3 DNA sequence: TGTGCCAGCAGTTATGGAGAAGTCCCCTACGAGCAGTACTTC.

This chain joins TRBV11-2 and TRBJ2-1; 7 bases are a match to TRBD2. Germline V gene data show CDR1 as SGHAT and CDR2 as FQNNGV. CDR3 length: 17 amino acids. J gave up 4 bases and V 1 base, and 10 bases lay outside the gene matches. Here the CDR3 DNA reads TGTGCCAGCAGCTTAGCCCCGAGGCTAGCGGTATACAATGAGCAGTTCTTC. Encoded protein: CASSLAPRLAVYNEQFF. Full variable domain (remainder filled in from reference TRBV11-2 and TRBJ2-1): EAGVAQSPRYKIIEKRQSVAFWCNPISGHATLYWYQQILGQGPKLLIQFQNNGVVDDSQLPKDRFSAERLKGVDSTLKIQPAKLEDSAVYLCASSLAPRLAVYNEQFFGPGTRLTVL.